The entry that follows covers one T cell receptor beta chain sequence. This specimen belongs to a study of cytomegalovirus exposure and HLA in healthy donors. PCR primers comprised 60 Vbeta and 13 Jbeta primers. Profiling relied on immunoSEQ multiplex PCR, and the TCRdb table lists in-frame clones only, not all of them. The repertoire has some 150,000 clones, approximately 80% of them found once; the top ten carry 1.8%. The sequenced sample was PBMCs. This sequence was found in a female donor in good health and CMV-seropositive.

This chain's CDR3 is CASGLTGGRVTQYF. The CDR3 nucleotides read TGTGCTAGTGGTTTGACAGGGGGTAGAGTTACGCAGTATTTT. The V gene is TRBV12-5, the J gene TRBJ2-3, with 8 bases fitting TRBD1. Looked up from germline, CDR1 is LGHNT and CDR2 is FRNRAP. The CDR3 is 14 amino acids. J lost 8 bases, V lost 2 bases, and 6 bases had no gene match.